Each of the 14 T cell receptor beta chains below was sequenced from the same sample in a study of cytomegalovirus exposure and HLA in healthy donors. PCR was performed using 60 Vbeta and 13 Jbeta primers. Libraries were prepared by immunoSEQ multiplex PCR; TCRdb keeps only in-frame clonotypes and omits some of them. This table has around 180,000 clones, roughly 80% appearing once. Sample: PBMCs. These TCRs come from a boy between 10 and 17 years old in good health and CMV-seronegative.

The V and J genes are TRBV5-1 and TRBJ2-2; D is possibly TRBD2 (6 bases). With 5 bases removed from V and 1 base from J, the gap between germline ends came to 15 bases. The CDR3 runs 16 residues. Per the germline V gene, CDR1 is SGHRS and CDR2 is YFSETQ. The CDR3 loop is CASRVEGPGNTGELFF. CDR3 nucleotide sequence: TGCGCCAGCAGAGTGGAGGGCCCGGGGAACACCGGGGAGCTGTTTTTT. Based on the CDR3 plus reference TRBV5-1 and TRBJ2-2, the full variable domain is KAGVTQTPRYLIKTRGQQVTLSCSPISGHRSVSWYQQTPGQGLQFLFEYFSETQRNKGNFPGRFSGRQFSNSRSEMNVSTLELGDSALYLCASRVEGPGNTGELFFGEGSRLTVL.

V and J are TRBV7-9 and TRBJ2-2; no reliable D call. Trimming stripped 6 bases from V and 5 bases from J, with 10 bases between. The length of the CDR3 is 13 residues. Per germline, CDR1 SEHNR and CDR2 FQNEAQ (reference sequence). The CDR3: CASRYLVTGELFF. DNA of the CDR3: TGTGCCAGCAGGTACCTAGTTACCGGGGAGCTGTTTTTT.

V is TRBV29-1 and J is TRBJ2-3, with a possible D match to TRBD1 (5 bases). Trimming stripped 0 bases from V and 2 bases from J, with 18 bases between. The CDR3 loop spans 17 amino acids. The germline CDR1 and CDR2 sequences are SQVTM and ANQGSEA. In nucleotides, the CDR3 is TGCAGCGTTGAAGAGACCTCGTGGGGCGGATTCACAGATACGCAGTATTTT. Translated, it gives CSVEETSWGGFTDTQYF.

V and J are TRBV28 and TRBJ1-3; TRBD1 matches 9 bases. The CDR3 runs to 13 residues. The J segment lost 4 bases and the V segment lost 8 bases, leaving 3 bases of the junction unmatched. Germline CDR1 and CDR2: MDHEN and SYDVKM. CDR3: CASGTGYGNTIYF. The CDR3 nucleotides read TGTGCCAGCGGGACAGGGTACGGAAACACCATATATTTT.

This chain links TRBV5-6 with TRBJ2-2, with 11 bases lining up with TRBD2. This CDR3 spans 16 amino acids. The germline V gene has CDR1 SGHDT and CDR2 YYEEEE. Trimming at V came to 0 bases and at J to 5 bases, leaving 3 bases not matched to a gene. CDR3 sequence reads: CASSLGLAGLTGELFF. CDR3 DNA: TGTGCCAGCAGCTTGGGACTAGCGGGGCTTACCGGGGAGCTGTTTTTT.

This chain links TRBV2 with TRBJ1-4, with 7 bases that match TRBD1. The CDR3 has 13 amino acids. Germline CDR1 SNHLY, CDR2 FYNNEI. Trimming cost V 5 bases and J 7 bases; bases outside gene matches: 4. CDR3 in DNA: TGTGCCAGCAGTAGAGGGACAGTTGAAAAACTGTTTTTT. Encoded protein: CASSRGTVEKLFF.

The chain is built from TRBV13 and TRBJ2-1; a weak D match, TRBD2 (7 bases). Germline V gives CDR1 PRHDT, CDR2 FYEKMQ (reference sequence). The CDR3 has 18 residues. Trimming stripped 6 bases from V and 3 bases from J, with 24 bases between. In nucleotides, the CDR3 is TGTGCCAGCAGTCCGGGGGGCACGCCAATTACCTACTACAATGAGCAGTTCTTC. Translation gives CASSPGGTPITYYNEQFF. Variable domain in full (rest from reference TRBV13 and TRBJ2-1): AAGVIQSPRHLIKEKRETATLKCYPIPRHDTVYWYQQGPGQDPQFLISFYEKMQSDKGSIPDRFSAQQFSDYHSELNMSSLELGDSALYFCASSPGGTPITYYNEQFFGPGTRLTVL.

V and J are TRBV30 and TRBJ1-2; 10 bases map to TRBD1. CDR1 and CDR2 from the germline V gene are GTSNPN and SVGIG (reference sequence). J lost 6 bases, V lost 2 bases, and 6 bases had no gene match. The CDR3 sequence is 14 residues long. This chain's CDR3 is CAWSKWTGGDGYTF. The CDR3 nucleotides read TGTGCCTGGAGTAAGTGGACAGGGGGAGATGGCTACACCTTC. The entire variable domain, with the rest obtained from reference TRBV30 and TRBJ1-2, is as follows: SQTIHQWPATLVQPVGSPLSLECTVEGTSNPNLYWYRQAAGRGLQLLFYSVGIGQISSEVPQNLSASRPQDRQFILSSKKLLLSDSGFYLCAWSKWTGGDGYTFGSGTRLTVV.

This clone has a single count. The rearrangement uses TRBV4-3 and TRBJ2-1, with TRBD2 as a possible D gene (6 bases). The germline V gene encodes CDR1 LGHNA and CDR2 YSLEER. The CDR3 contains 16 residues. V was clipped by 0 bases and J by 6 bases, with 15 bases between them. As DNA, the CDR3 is TGCGCCAGCAGCCAAGATTGGCGGGGAGGTCGCAATGAGCAGTTCTTC. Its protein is CASSQDWRGGRNEQFF.

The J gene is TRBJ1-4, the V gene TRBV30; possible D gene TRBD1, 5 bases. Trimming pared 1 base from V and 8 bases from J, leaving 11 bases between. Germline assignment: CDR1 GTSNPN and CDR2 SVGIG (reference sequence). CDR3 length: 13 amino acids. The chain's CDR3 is CAWSAWGREKLFF. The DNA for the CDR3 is TGTGCCTGGAGTGCTTGGGGCCGGGAAAAACTGTTTTTT.

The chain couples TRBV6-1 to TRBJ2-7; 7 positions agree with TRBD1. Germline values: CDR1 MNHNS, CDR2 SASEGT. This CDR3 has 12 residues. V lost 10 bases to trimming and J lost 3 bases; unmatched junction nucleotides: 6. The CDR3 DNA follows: TGTGCCACTAGACAGGGCGGCTACGAGCAGTACTTC. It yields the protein CATRQGGYEQYF.

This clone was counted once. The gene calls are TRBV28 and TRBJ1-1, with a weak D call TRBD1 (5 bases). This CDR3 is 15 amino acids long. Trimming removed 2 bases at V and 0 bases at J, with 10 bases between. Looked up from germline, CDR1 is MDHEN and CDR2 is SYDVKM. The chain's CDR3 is CASSLRGSMNTEAFF. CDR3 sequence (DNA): TGTGCCAGCAGTTTAAGGGGCTCGATGAACACTGAAGCTTTCTTT. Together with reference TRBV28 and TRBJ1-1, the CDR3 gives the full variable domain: DVKVTQSSRYLVKRTGEKVFLECVQDMDHENMFWYRQDPGLGLRLIYFSYDVKMKEKGDIPEGYSVSREKKERFSLILESASTNQTSMYLCASSLRGSMNTEAFFGQGTRLTVV.

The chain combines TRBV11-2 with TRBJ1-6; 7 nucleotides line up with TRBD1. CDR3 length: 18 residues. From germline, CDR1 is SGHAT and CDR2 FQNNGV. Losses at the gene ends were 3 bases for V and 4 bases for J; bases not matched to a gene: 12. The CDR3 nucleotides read TGTGCCAGCAGCTTTTCGGAGGGGGCGCTTCCGTATAATTCACCCCTCCACTTT. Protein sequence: CASSFSEGALPYNSPLHF.

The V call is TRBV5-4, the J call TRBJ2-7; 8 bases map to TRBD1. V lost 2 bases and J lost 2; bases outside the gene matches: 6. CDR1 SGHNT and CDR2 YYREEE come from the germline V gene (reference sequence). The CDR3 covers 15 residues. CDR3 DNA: TGTGCCAGCAGCTTTCTAGGGACAGGCGCCTACGAGCAGTACTTC. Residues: CASSFLGTGAYEQYF.